This T cell receptor (beta chain) was recorded in a study of control samples from healthy donors and cancer patients. The CDR3 sequence is 13 residues long. V was pared by 5 bases and J by 3 bases, with 4 bases of the junction left unmatched. The germline V gene has CDR1 SGHRS and CDR2 YFSETQ. This table comes from immunoSEQ multiplex PCR, and its TCRdb copy is limited to in-frame clones, with some not included. The sample consists of tens of thousands of clones, 80% to 90% of them appearing once. The source of this sequence is a woman between 45 and 60 years old with head and neck cancer. The chain carries TRBV5-1 and TRBJ2-7; 8 bases line up with TRBD1. The sample comprised PBMCs. CDR3 sequence (DNA): TGCGCCAGCAGGAGAGACAGGGGCTACGAGCAGTACTTC. This encodes CASRRDRGYEQYF.